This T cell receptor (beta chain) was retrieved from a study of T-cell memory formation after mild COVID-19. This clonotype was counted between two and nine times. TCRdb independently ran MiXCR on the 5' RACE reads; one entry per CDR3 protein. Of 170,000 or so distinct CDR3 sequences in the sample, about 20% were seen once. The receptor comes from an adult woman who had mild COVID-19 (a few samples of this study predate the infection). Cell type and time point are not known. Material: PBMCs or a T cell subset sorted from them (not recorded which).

Here the CDR3 reads CASSSTSEKYNEQFF. CDR3 sequence (DNA): TGCGCCAGCAGCTCAACTAGCGAAAAATACAATGAGCAGTTCTTC. The rearrangement joins TRBV4-3 to TRBJ2-1, with 7 bases that match TRBD2. The CDR3 is made up of 15 amino acids. CDR1 and CDR2 (germline): LGHNA, YSLEER. Unmatched junction bases numbered 8, after V lost 5 bases and J lost 4 bases.